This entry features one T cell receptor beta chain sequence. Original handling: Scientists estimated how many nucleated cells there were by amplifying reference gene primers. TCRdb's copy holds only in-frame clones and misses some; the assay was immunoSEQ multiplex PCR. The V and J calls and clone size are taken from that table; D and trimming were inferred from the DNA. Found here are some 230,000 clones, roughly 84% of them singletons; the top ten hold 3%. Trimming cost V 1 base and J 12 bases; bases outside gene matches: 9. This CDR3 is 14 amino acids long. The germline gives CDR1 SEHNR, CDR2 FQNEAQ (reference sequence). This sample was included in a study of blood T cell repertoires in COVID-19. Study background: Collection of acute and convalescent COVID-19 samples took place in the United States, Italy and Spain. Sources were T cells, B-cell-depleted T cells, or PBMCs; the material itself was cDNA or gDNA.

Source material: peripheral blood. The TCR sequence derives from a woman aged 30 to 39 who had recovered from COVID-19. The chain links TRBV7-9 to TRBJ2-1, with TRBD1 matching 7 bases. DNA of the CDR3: TGTGCCAGCAGCTTAGGAGCTCCTGGGGACAGGCAGTTCTTC. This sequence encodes CASSLGAPGDRQFF. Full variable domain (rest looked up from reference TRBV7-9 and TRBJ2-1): DTGVSQNPRHKITKRGQNVTFRCDPISEHNRLYWYRQTLGQGPEFLTYFQNEAQLEKSRLLSDRFSAERPKGSFSTLEIQRTEQGDSAMYLCASSLGAPGDRQFFGPGTRLTVL.